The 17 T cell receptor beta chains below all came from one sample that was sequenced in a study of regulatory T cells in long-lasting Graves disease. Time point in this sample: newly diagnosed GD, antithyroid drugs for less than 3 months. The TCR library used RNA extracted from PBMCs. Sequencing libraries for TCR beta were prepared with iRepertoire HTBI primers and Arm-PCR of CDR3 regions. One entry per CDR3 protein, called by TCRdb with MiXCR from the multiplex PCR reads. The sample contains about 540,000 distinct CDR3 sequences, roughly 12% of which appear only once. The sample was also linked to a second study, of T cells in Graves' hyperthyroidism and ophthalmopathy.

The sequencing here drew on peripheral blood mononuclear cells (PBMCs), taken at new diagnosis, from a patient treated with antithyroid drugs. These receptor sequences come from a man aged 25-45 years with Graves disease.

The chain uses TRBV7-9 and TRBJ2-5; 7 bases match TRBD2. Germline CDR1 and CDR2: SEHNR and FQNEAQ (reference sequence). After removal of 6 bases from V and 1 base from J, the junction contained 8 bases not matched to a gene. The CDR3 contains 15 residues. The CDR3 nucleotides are TGTGCCAGCAGATCCATAGCGGGCTTCCAAGAGACCCAGTACTTC. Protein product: CASRSIAGFQETQYF.

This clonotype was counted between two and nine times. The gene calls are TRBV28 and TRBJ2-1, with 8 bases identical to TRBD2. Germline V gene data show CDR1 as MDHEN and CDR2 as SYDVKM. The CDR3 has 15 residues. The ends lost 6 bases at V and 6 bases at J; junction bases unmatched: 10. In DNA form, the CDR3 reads TGTGCCAGCAGCCCCGGGAGGGCCACAGCCAATGAGCAGTTCTTC. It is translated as CASSPGRATANEQFF.

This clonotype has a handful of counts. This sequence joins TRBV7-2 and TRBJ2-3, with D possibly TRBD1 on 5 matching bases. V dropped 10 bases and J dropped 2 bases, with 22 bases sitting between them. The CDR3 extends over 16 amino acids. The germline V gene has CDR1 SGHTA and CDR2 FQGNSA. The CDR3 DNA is TGTGCCATCGGAGCGACGCAGGGTGGGGTCACAGATACGCAGTATTTT. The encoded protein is CAIGATQGGVTDTQYF. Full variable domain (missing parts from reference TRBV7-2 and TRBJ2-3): GAGVSQSPSNKVTEKGKDVELRCDPISGHTALYWYRQSLGQGLEFLIYFQGNSAPDKSGLPSDRFSAERTGGSVSTLTIQRTQQEDSAVYLCAIGATQGGVTDTQYFGPGTRLTVL.

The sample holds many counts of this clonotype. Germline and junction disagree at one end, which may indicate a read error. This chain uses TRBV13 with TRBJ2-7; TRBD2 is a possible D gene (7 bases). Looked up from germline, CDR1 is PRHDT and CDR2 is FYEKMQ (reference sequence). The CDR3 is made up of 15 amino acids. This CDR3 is CASSLGGGRAYEQYF. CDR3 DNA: TGTGCCAGCAGCCTAGGGGGGGGAAGAGCCTACGAGCAGTACTTC.

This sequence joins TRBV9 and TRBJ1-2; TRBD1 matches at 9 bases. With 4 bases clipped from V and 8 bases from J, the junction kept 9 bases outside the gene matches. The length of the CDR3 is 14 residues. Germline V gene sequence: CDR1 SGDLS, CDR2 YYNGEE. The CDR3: CASSLGQGSWGYTF. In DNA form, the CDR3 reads TGTGCCAGCAGCCTGGGACAGGGCTCTTGGGGCTACACCTTC. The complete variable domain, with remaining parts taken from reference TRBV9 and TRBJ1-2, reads DSGVTQTPKHLITATGQRVTLRCSPRSGDLSVYWYQQSLDQGLQFLIQYYNGEERAKGNILERFSAQQFPDLHSELNLSSLELGDSALYFCASSLGQGSWGYTFGSGTRLTVV.

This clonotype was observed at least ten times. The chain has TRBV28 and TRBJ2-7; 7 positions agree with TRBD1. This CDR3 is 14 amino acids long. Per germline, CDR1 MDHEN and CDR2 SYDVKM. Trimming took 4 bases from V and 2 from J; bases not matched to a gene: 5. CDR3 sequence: CASSSPGQTYEQYF. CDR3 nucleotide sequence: TGTGCCAGCAGTTCCCCGGGACAGACCTACGAGCAGTACTTC.

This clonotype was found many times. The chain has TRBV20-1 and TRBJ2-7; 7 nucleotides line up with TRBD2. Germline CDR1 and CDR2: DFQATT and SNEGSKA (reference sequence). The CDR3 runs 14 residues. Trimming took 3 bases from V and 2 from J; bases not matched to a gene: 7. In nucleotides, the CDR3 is TGCAGTGCTAGTTTGTCTAGCGGTACCTACGAGCAGTACTTC. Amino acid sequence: CSASLSSGTYEQYF.

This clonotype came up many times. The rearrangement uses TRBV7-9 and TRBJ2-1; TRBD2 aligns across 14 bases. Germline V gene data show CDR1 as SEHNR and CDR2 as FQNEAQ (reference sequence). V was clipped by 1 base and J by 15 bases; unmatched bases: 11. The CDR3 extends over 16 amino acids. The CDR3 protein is CASSLVTGLAGVSLFF. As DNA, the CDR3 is TGTGCCAGCAGCTTAGTAACGGGACTAGCGGGAGTGTCCCTGTTCTTC.

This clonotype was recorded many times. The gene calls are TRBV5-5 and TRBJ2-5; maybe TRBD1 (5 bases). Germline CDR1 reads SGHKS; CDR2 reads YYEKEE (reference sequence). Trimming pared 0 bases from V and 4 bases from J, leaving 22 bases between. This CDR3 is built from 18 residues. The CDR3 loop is CASSLASAGRVKRETQYF. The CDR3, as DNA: TGTGCCAGCAGCTTGGCTTCGGCAGGCAGGGTTAAAAGAGAGACCCAGTACTTC.

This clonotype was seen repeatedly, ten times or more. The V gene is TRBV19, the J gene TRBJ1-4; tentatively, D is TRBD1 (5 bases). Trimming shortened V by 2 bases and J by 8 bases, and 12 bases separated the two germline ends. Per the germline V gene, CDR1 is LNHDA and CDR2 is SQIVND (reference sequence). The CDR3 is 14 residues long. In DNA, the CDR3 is TGTGCCAGTAGTATACGGGGGAGTACCGAAAAACTGTTTTTT. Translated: CASSIRGSTEKLFF. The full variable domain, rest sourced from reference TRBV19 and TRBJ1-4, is DGGITQSPKYLFRKEGQNVTLSCEQNLNHDAMYWYRQDPGQGLRLIYYSQIVNDFQKGDIAEGYSVSREKKESFPLTVTSAQKNPTAFYLCASSIRGSTEKLFFGSGTQLSVL.

The CDR3 DNA reads as TGCAGCGTCACGGACAGGGAAGGTTCACCCCTCCACTTT. This gives the protein CSVTDREGSPLHF. The chain carries TRBV29-1 and TRBJ1-6; TRBD1 matches 8 bases. Germline V gives CDR1 SQVTM, CDR2 ANQGSEA. The trim removed 6 bases at V and 9 bases at J, leaving 7 bases unmatched. This CDR3 is 13 amino acids long.

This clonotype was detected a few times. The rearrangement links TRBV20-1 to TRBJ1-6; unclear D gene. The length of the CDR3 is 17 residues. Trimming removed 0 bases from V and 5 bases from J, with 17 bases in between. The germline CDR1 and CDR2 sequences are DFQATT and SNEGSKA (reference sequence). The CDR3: CSARDHRGGSDNSPLHF. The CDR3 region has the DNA TGCAGTGCTAGAGATCATAGAGGAGGGTCCGATAATTCACCCCTCCACTTT.

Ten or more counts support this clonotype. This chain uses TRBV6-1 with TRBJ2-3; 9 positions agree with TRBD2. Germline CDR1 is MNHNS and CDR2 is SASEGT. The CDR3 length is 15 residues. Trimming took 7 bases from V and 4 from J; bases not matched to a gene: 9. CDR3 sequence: CASKGGRALADTQYF. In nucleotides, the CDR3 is TGTGCCAGCAAGGGCGGGAGGGCCCTGGCAGATACGCAGTATTTT.

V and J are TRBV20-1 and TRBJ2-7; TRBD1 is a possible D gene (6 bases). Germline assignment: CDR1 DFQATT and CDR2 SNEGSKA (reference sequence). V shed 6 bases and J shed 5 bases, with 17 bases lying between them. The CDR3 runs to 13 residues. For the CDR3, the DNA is TGCAGTGCCCCAGGGGCAGGGCTGGACGAGCAGTACTTC. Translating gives CSAPGAGLDEQYF.

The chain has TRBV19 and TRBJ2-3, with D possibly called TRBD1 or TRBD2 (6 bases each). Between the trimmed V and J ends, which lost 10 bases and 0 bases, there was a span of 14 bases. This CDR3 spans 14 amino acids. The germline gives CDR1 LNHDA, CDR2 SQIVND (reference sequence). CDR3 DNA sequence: TGTGCCACTTCATGGGGGGCTAGCACAGATACGCAGTATTTT. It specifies CATSWGASTDTQYF.

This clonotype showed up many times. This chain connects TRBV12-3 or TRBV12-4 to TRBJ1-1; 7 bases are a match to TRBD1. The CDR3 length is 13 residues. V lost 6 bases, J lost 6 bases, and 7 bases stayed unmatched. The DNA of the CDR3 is TGTGCCAGCAGGACGGACAGGTCGTCTGAAGCTTTCTTT. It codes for CASRTDRSSEAFF.

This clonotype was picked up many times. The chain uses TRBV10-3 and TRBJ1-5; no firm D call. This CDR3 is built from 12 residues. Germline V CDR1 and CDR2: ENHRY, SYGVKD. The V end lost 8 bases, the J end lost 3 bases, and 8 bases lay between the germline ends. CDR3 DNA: TGTGCCATCGGGGTTCCCAATCAGCCCCAGCATTTT. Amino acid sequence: CAIGVPNQPQHF.